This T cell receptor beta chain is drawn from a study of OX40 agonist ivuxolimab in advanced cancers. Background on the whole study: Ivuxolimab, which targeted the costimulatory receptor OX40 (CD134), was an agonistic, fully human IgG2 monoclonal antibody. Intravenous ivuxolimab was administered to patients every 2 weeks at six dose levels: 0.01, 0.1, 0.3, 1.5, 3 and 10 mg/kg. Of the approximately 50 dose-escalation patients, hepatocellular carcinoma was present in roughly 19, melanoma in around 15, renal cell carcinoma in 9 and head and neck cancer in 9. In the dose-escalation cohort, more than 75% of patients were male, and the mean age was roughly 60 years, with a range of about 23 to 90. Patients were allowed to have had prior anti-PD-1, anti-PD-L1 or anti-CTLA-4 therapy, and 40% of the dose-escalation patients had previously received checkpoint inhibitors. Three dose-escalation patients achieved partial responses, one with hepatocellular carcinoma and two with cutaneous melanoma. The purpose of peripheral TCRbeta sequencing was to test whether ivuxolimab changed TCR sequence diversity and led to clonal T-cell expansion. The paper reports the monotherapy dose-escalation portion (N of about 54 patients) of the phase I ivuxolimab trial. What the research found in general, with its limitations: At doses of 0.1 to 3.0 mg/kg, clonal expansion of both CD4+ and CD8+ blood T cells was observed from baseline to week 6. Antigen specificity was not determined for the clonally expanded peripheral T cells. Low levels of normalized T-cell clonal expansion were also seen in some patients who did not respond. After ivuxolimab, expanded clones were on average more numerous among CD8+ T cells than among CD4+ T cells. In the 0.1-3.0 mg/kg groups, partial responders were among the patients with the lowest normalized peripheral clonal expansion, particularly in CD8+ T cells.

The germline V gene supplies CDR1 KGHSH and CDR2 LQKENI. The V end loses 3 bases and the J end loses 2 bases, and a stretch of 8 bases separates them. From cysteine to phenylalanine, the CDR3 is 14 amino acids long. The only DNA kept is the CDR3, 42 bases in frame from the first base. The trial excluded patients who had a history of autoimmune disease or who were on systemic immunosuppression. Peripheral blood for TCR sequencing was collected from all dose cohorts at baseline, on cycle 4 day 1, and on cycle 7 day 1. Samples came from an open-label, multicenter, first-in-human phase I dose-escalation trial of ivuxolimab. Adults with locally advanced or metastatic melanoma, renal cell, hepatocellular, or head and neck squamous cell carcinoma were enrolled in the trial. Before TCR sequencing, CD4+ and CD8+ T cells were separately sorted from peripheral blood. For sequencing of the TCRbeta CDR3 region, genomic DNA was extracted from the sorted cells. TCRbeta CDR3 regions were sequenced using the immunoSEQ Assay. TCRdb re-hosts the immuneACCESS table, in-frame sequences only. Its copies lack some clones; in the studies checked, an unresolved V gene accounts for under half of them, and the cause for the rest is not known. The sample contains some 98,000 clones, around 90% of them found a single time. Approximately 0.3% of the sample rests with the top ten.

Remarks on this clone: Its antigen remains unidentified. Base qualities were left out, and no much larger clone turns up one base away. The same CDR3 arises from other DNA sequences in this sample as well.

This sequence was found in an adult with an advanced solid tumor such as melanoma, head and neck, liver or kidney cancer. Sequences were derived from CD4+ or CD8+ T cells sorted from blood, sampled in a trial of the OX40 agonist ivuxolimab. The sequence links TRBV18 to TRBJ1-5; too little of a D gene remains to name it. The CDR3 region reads CASSPTGGNQPQHF. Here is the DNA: TGTGCCAGCTCACCCACCGGCGGCAATCAGCCCCAGCATTTT.